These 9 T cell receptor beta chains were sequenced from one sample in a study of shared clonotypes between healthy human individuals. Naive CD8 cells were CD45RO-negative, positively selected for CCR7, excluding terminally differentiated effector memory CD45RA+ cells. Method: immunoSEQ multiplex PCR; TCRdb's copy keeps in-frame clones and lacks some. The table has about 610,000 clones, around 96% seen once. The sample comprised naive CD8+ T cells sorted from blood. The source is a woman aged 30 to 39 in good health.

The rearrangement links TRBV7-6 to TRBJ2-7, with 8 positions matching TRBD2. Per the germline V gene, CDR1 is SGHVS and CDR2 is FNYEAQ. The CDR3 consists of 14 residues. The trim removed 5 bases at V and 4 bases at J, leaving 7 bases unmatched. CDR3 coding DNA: TGTGCCAGCAGCCTAGGAGGCGGGGGGTACGAGCAGTACTTC. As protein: CASSLGGGGYEQYF.

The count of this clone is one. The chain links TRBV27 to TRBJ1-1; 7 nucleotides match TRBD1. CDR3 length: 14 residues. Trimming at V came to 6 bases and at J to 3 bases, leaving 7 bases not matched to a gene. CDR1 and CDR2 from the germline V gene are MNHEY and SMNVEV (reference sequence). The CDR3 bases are TGTGCCAGCAGCCCCGGGACAGCTCACACTGAAGCTTTCTTT. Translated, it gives CASSPGTAHTEAFF.

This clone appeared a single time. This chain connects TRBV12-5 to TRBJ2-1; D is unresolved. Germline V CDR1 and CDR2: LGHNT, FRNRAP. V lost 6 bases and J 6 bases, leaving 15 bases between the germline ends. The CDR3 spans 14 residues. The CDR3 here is CASGPPEKPNEQFF. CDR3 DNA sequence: TGTGCTAGTGGACCCCCTGAGAAACCCAATGAGCAGTTCTTC. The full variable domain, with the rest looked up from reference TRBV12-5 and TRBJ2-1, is DARVTQTPRHKVTEMGQEVTMRCQPILGHNTVFWYRQTMMQGLELLAYFRNRAPLDDSGMPKDRFSAEMPDATLATLKIQPSEPRDSAVYFCASGPPEKPNEQFFGPGTRLTVL.

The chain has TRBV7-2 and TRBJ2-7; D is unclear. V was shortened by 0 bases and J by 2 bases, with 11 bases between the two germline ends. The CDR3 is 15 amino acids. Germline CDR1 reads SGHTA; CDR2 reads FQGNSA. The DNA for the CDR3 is TGTGCCAGCAGCTTAGCGATTGGCGGCGCCTACGAGCAGTACTTC. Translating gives CASSLAIGGAYEQYF.

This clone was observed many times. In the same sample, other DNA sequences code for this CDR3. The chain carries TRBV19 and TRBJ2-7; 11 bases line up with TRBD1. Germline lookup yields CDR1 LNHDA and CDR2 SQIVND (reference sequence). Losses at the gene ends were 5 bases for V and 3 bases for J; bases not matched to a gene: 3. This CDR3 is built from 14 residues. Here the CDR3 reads CASSAGTGGYEQYF. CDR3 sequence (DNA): TGTGCCAGTAGTGCCGGGACAGGGGGCTACGAGCAGTACTTC.

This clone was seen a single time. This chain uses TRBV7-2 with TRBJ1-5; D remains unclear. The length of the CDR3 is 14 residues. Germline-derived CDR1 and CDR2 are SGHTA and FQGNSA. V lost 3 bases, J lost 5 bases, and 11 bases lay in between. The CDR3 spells CASSFLDGYQPQHF. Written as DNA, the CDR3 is TGTGCCAGCAGCTTCTTGGACGGGTATCAGCCCCAGCATTTT.

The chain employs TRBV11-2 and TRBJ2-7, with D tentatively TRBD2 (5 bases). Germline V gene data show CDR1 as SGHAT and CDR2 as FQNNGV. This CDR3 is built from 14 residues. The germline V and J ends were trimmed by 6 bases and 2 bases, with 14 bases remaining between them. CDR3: CASRPTDGTYEQYF. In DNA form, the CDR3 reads TGTGCCAGCAGGCCGACCGACGGGACCTACGAGCAGTACTTC.

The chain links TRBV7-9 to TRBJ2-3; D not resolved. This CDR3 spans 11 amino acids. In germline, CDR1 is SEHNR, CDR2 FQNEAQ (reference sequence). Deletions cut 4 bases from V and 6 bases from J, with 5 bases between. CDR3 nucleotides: TGTGCCAGCAGCTCCGCCGATACGCAGTATTTT. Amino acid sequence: CASSSADTQYF.

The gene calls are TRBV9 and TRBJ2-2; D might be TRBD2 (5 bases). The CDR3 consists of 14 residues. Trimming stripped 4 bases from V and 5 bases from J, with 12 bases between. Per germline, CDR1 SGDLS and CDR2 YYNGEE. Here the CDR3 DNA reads TGTGCCAGCAGCCCCCGTAGCGAGACCGGGGAGCTGTTTTTT. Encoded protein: CASSPRSETGELFF.